The T cell receptor (beta chain) described here comes from a study of T cell clonality in common variable immunodeficiency (dated by TCRdb to about 2015). The paper's findings and limits, for the study overall: According to the authors, finding the cause of the higher clonality in CVID would require sequencing the repertoires of T cell subpopulations. Fewer TCRbeta clones were shared among CVID subjects than among healthy controls (p < 0.0001). Reportedly, TCRbeta sequences from CVID had fewer deletions and N-nucleotide insertions, and highly modified clones with 13 or more V deletions were absent from CVID. Although equal DNA input was used, an average of about 80,000 unique sequences per sample was obtained for controls, compared with some 30,000 for CVID samples. Differences among patients in the CVID cohort limited the correlations between repertoire features and clinical complications. TCRbeta clonality was higher in CVID subjects than in healthy controls (t-test p = 0.018), and the increase was most characteristic of about a third of subjects.

Spanning cysteine to phenylalanine, the CDR3 consists of 14 amino acids. The 33 bases shown cover part of the CDR3, and their frame starts at base 1. V is trimmed back by 4 bases and J by 0 bases, and the junction contains 2 bases that no gene match accounts for. Via the germline V gene, CDR1 is SGHRS and CDR2 YFSETQ. In regard to this clone: Its cognate antigen has yet to be identified. The DNA ends 3 residues before the CDR3 does, and the rest of the CDR3 is filled in from the germline J gene.

CVID samples and control samples contributed equivalent amounts of genomic DNA as sequencing input. For every sample, a 60 bp segment covering the rearranged TCRbeta CDR3 region was amplified and then sequenced. The immunoSEQ assay, a bias-corrected multiplex PCR combined with high-throughput sequencing, was used to amplify TCRbeta. In the source study's methods: Every unique nucleotide sequence was considered a clone and was annotated with V, D and J genes, copy number and frequency. Sequences were labeled productive if in frame, and non-productive if out of frame or containing stop codons. As previously described, clonality was computed from Shannon's entropy. Mean CDR3 Kyte-Doolittle hydropathy was derived from the predicted amino acid sequences of productive clones. Using the R hclust function, scaled V gene usage was clustered hierarchically with Manhattan distance and complete linkage. To assess clone sharing by CDR3 amino acid sequence, 12 repertoires per group were resampled over 100 rounds. Repertoires were searched for roughly 70 published EBV-specific and fewer than 300 published CMV-specific TCRbeta sequences. A couple of CVID samples that yielded fewer than 10,000 sequences were excluded from the analysis, so roughly 42 CVID repertoires were retained. Imported from immuneACCESS, the table was reduced by TCRdb to in-frame sequences with V and J called. These copies leave out some clones; in studies compared against another copy, an unresolved V gene accounts for under half, and the cause of the remainder is not known. V and J calls and clone size are given by that table; D and trimming were obtained from the DNA. Listed for this sample are about 28,000 clones, none observed only a single time. The top ten clones comprise approximately 3.1% of the sample.

CVID was diagnosed by standard criteria: serum IgG, IgA and/or IgM reduced below normal range, plus specific antibody deficiency. There were fewer than 45 subjects in the CVID group (about 29 male and roughly 15 female), ranging in age from about 8 to 70 years, with a mean age of 40. Predominantly Caucasian heritage was noted among both the CVID patients and the healthy controls. At the time of study participation, every CVID subject had been on replacement immunoglobulin therapy for at least one year. No CVID subject was ill or taking immunomodulatory or immunosuppressive medication when blood was collected. From each donor, roughly 5 to 8 ml of heparinized peripheral whole blood was collected. Genomic DNA from adults with common variable immune deficiency (CVID) and from healthy adult controls was used for sequencing of TCRbeta CDR3 repertoires. To isolate peripheral blood mononuclear cells, diluted blood was subjected to density centrifugation over Hypaque 1077 or Ficoll-Paque. Genomic DNA was obtained from unsorted mononuclear cells through either Qiagen column purification or a centrifugation-based method.

Material for sequencing was peripheral blood mononuclear cells. This clonotype was obtained from a human donor with common variable immunodeficiency. The chain links TRBV5-1 with TRBJ1-1, with 8 middle bases fitting TRBD1. The CDR3 region: CASSTQGVNTEAFF. CDR3 DNA, as far as it was read: TGCGCCAGCAGCACACAGGGGGTGAACACTGAA.